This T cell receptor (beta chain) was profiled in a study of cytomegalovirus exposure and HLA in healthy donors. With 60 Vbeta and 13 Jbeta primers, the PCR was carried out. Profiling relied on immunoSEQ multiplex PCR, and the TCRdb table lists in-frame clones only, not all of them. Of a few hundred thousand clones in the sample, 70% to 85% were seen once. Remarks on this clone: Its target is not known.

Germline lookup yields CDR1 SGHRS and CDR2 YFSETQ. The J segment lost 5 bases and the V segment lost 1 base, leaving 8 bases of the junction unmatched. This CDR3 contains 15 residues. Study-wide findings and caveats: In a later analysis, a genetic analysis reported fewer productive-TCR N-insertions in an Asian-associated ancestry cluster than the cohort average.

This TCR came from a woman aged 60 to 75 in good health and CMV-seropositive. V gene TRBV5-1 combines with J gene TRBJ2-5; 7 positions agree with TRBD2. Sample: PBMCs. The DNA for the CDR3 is TGCGCCAGCAGCTTGACGGCGGGAGAAGTTGAGACCCAGTACTTC. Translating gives CASSLTAGEVETQYF.